The sequence of this TCR beta chain was determined in a study of a mutant IDH1 vaccine in newly diagnosed glioma. About the study: Earlier treatment was radiotherapy, temozolomide, or both, with most getting both.

V dropped 5 bases and J dropped 2 bases, with 2 bases sitting between them. The CDR3 contains 11 residues. Looked up from germline, CDR1 is SEHNR and CDR2 is FQNEAQ (reference sequence). This clone is a singleton in its sample. Antigen unknown. Clones were sequenced by immunoSEQ multiplex PCR, and TCRdb holds only the in-frame ones, with some missing. Here the sample spans tens of thousands of clones, 80% to 90% being singletons. Time point given: week 5, during vaccination. One vaccine dose held 300 ug of mutant IDH1 20-mer peptide and came with topical imiquimod. This material consisted of PBMCs, taken from a glioma patient whose treatment included an IDH1 peptide vaccine. This sequence originates from a man in his forties with glioma. This chain joins TRBV7-9 and TRBJ2-3; D is ambiguous. This CDR3 reads CASSLTDTQYF. The CDR3 DNA reads TGTGCCAGCAGCCTCACAGATACGCAGTATTTT.